Each of the 15 T cell receptor beta chains below was sequenced from the same sample in a study of T cells in Graves' hyperthyroidism and ophthalmopathy. There were TCR beta CDR3 regions amplified from RNA transcripts. The HTBI primer set was used in a first-round RT-PCR of the TCR CDR3. MiXCR was run by TCRdb on the multiplex PCR reads, yielding one entry per CDR3 protein. The sample contains about 580,000 distinct CDR3 sequences, approximately 15% of which appear only once. The sample taken for sequencing was blood. The receptors derive from a woman in her twenties or thirties with Graves' hyperthyroidism that later progressed to Graves' ophthalmopathy.

Ten or more counts support this clonotype. The chain joins TRBV13 to TRBJ2-7, with D possibly being TRBD2 (5 bases). CDR3 length: 13 amino acids. Germline loops: CDR1 PRHDT, CDR2 FYEKMQ (reference sequence). Trimming pared 0 bases from V and 4 bases from J, leaving 7 bases between. The CDR3 spells CASSLGSGYEQYF. The CDR3 region has the DNA TGTGCCAGCAGCTTAGGCTCGGGGTACGAGCAGTACTTC.

This clonotype occurred a few times. The V gene is TRBV7-3, the J gene TRBJ2-1, with 12 positions matching TRBD2. Per germline, CDR1 SGHTA and CDR2 FQGTGA. The CDR3 consists of 14 residues. V shed 6 bases, J shed 9 bases, and the junction held 6 bases outside the gene matches. DNA for the CDR3: TGTGCCAGCAGGTCTAGCGGGAGGGCCAGTGAGCAGTTCTTC. Translation: CASRSSGRASEQFF. The full variable domain, with the rest looked up from reference TRBV7-3 and TRBJ2-1, is GAGVSQTPSNKVTEKGKYVELRCDPISGHTALYWYRQSLGQGPEFLIYFQGTGAADDSGLPNDRFFAVRPEGSVSTLKIQRTERGDSAVYLCASRSSGRASEQFFGPGTRLTVL.

This clonotype was seen just once. The CDR3, as DNA: TGTGCCAGCAGCGAACAAAGAGGCAGTGAAGCTTTCTTT. It specifies CASSEQRGSEAFF. The genes are TRBV5-6 and TRBJ1-1; D gene uncertain. The germline gives CDR1 SGHDT, CDR2 YYEEEE. Trimming took off 4 bases at V and 7 bases at J, with 14 bases between the two ends. The CDR3 spans 13 residues. The complete variable domain, with remaining parts taken from reference TRBV5-6 and TRBJ1-1, reads DAGVTQSPTHLIKTRGQQVTLRCSPKSGHDTVSWYQQALGQGPQFIFQYYEEEERQRGNFPDRFSGHQFPNYSSELNVNALLLGDSALYLCASSEQRGSEAFFGQGTRLTVV.

The chain joins TRBV9 to TRBJ2-2; D is unresolved. The length of the CDR3 is 12 residues. The germline CDR1 and CDR2 sequences are SGDLS and YYNGEE. Trimming left V 2 bases short and J 8 bases short, with 7 bases between. CDR3 DNA sequence: TGTGCCAGCAGCGTTTACCAGGGGGAGCTGTTTTTT. Translation gives CASSVYQGELFF. Using reference TRBV9 and TRBJ2-2 for the parts outside the CDR3, the full variable domain is DSGVTQTPKHLITATGQRVTLRCSPRSGDLSVYWYQQSLDQGLQFLIQYYNGEERAKGNILERFSAQQFPDLHSELNLSSLELGDSALYFCASSVYQGELFFGEGSRLTVL.

This clonotype was detected ten times or more. This chain links TRBV15 with TRBJ2-7, with unresolved D. Germline V lookup: CDR1 LNHNV, CDR2 YYDKDF (reference sequence). V was clipped by 1 base and J by 7 bases, with 11 bases between them. The CDR3 is 13 residues long. The CDR3 here is CATSRVVGREQYF. The CDR3 bases are TGTGCCACCAGCAGAGTCGTTGGTCGAGAGCAGTACTTC.

This clonotype occurred a few times. The V and J genes are TRBV10-3 and TRBJ1-2; D may be TRBD1 (6 bases). Trimming took 4 bases from V and 3 from J, leaving 9 bases between them. CDR1 and CDR2 from the germline V gene are ENHRY and SYGVKD. The CDR3 has 13 amino acids. CDR3: CAISAGEDYGYTF. The DNA for the CDR3 is TGTGCCATCAGTGCAGGGGAAGACTATGGCTACACCTTC.

This clonotype has a count of ten or more. V and J are TRBV2 and TRBJ1-2, with TRBD1 matching 7 bases. This CDR3 has 13 residues. Looked up from germline, CDR1 is SNHLY and CDR2 is FYNNEI. Losses at the gene ends were 6 bases for V and 4 bases for J; bases not matched to a gene: 5. The DNA for the CDR3 is TGTGCCAGCAGAGTGACAGGGATCTATGGCTACACCTTC. It translates to CASRVTGIYGYTF.

This clonotype has ten or more counts. This chain uses TRBV12-3 or TRBV12-4 with TRBJ2-5; D gene ambiguous. V gave up 7 bases and J gave up 1 base, with 13 bases separating them. CDR3 length equals 14 residues. CDR3 sequence (DNA): TGTGCCAGCAAACTGAGTACCACCCAAGAGACCCAGTACTTC. Translation gives CASKLSTTQETQYF.

The rearrangement uses TRBV28 and TRBJ2-1; 7 nucleotides align to TRBD1. The trim removed 5 bases at V and 8 bases at J, leaving 12 bases unmatched. There are 15 residues in the CDR3. Germline CDR1 is MDHEN and CDR2 is SYDVKM. Here the CDR3 reads CASSVGGRRGDEQFF. CDR3 sequence (DNA): TGTGCCAGCAGTGTAGGGGGCAGAAGAGGCGATGAGCAGTTCTTC.

This clonotype was detected ten times or more. This rearrangement joins TRBV10-3 to TRBJ1-1; D is unclear. The germline gives CDR1 ENHRY, CDR2 SYGVKD. Trimming took 4 bases from V and 0 from J, leaving 12 bases between them. The CDR3 loop spans 15 amino acids. The CDR3: CAISVRPELNTEAFF. CDR3 bases: TGTGCCATCAGTGTCCGTCCTGAGCTGAACACTGAAGCTTTCTTT.

There are many counts of this clonotype. The chain recombines TRBV18 with TRBJ1-6; D gene unclear. CDR3 length equals 13 residues. V was shortened by 3 bases and J by 10 bases, with 10 bases between the two germline ends. Germline CDR1 and CDR2: KGHSH and LQKENI. The CDR3 DNA sequence: TGTGCCAGCTCACCTGGCCCTGAGTCACCCCTCCACTTT. Its translation is CASSPGPESPLHF.

This chain uses TRBV20-1 with TRBJ1-3; weak D call: TRBD1 (5 bases). Looked up from germline, CDR1 is DFQATT and CDR2 is SNEGSKA (reference sequence). The V and J ends lost 0 bases and 0 bases respectively, with 18 bases between them. The CDR3 extends over 18 amino acids. The CDR3 here is CSARDELGGSFSGNTIYF. The CDR3 nucleotides read TGCAGTGCTAGAGATGAATTGGGGGGATCTTTCTCTGGAAACACCATATATTTT.

This clonotype occurred many times. V is TRBV28 and J is TRBJ2-7; unclear D gene. CDR1 is MDHEN, CDR2 SYDVKM, per germline. The CDR3 runs 13 residues. V lost 5 bases and J lost 6, with 14 bases in between. The CDR3 sequence: CASSPGRASEQYF. CDR3 coding DNA: TGTGCCAGCAGTCCCGGACGGGCCTCCGAGCAGTACTTC.

This clonotype turned up a few times. The chain is built from TRBV6-4 and TRBJ2-1; D ambiguous. Germline V gene sequence: CDR1 MRHNA, CDR2 SNTAGT. This CDR3 spans 12 amino acids. Trimming removed 10 bases from V and 9 bases from J, with 16 bases in between. The CDR3 nucleotides are TGTGCCACCCTGTCGGCTGGCGGTGAGCAGTTCTTC. Translating it yields CATLSAGGEQFF.

This clonotype was recorded many times. This rearrangement joins TRBV14 to TRBJ2-1, with D unclear. The germline V gene encodes CDR1 SGHDN and CDR2 FVKESK. V gave up 2 bases and J gave up 0 bases, with 8 bases separating them. CDR3 length equals 15 residues. The CDR3 here is CASSQKVSSYNEQFF. The CDR3 DNA is TGTGCCAGCAGCCAAAAGGTTAGCTCCTACAATGAGCAGTTCTTC.